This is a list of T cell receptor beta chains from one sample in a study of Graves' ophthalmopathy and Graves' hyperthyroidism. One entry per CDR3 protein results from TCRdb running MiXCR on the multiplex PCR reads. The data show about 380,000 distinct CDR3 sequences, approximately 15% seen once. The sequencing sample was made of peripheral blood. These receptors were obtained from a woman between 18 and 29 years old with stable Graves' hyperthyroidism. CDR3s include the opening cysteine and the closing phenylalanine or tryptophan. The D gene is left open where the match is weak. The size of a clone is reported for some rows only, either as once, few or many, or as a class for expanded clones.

CDR3nt: TGTGCCAGCAGCCCAGACGGGCACGGAGCTTTCTTT
CDR3aa: CASSPDGHGAFF
d_gene: .
abundance: many
j_gene: TRBJ1-1
v_gene: TRBV11-3

CDR3nt: TGTGCCAGCAGTTACTCGGGAGGGTTGGTTTACGAGCAGTACTTC
CDR3aa: CASSYSGGLVYEQYF
d_gene: TRBD2
abundance: few
j_gene: TRBJ2-7
v_gene: TRBV6-5

CDR3nt: TGTGCCAGCAGTTACTCCGGACAGTATCAGCCCCAGCATTTT
CDR3aa: CASSYSGQYQPQHF
d_gene: .
abundance: many
j_gene: TRBJ1-5
v_gene: TRBV6-5

CDR3nt: TGTGCCAGCAGTTACACTCTACCGGGACAGACTTTCACTAACTATGGCTACACCTTC
CDR3aa: CASSYTLPGQTFTNYGYTF
d_gene: TRBD1
abundance: many
j_gene: TRBJ1-2
v_gene: TRBV6-2/TRBV6-3

CDR3nt: TGCAGTGCTGTCGTTGAAGTCGAGCAGTACTTC
CDR3aa: CSAVVEVEQYF
d_gene: .
abundance: many
j_gene: TRBJ2-7
v_gene: TRBV20-1

CDR3nt: TGTGCCAGCAGTTACGGGCTAGTTGCTACCGGGGAGCTGTTTTTT
CDR3aa: CASSYGLVATGELFF
d_gene: .
abundance: .
j_gene: TRBJ2-2
v_gene: TRBV6-2/TRBV6-3

CDR3nt: TGTGCCAGCAGTTTGACAGGGGTCGAGCAGTACTTC
CDR3aa: CASSLTGVEQYF
d_gene: TRBD1
abundance: many
j_gene: TRBJ2-7
v_gene: TRBV27

CDR3nt: TGTGCCAGCAGCTTAGAAGGACAGTTTCAAGAGACCCAGTACTTC
CDR3aa: CASSLEGQFQETQYF
d_gene: .
abundance: few
j_gene: TRBJ2-5
v_gene: TRBV11-2

CDR3nt: TGTGCCAGCAGCTTCACGGGATCCTCCTTTCTCAACTTC
CDR3aa: CASSFTGSSFLNF
d_gene: .
abundance: many
j_gene: TRBJ1-2
v_gene: TRBV5-6

CDR3nt: TGTGCCACCAGTGATCCCCTGAGGGGTTGGGAGCTGTTTTTT
CDR3aa: CATSDPLRGWELFF
d_gene: .
abundance: few
j_gene: TRBJ2-2
v_gene: TRBV24-1

CDR3nt: TGTGCCACCAGTGCATCGAGGGGAACCGGGGAGCTGTTTTTT
CDR3aa: CATSASRGTGELFF
d_gene: .
abundance: .
j_gene: TRBJ2-2
v_gene: TRBV24-1

CDR3nt: TGTGCCAGCAGTAGGGCGGGCCCTGAAGCTTTCTTT
CDR3aa: CASSRAGPEAFF
d_gene: .
abundance: many
j_gene: TRBJ1-1
v_gene: TRBV28

CDR3nt: TGTGCCAGCAGTTTAACTAGCGGGGGGCTAAGAGATACGCAGTATTTT
CDR3aa: CASSLTSGGLRDTQYF
d_gene: TRBD2
abundance: many
j_gene: TRBJ2-3
v_gene: TRBV12-3/TRBV12-4

CDR3nt: TGTGCCAGTAGTATTTCCGGGGGGGCCGACACCGGGGAGCTGTTTTTT
CDR3aa: CASSISGGADTGELFF
d_gene: TRBD2
abundance: many
j_gene: TRBJ2-2
v_gene: TRBV19

CDR3nt: TGTGCCAGTCGGACAGGGGAAACCGGGGAGCTGTTTTTT
CDR3aa: CASRTGETGELFF
d_gene: TRBD1
abundance: many
j_gene: TRBJ2-2
v_gene: TRBV7-9

CDR3nt: TGTGCCAGCAGCTTGCCTAGCACCGGCGAGACCCAGTACTTC
CDR3aa: CASSLPSTGETQYF
d_gene: .
abundance: .
j_gene: TRBJ2-5
v_gene: TRBV5-6

CDR3nt: TGCAGTGCTAGAACACGGGACCGTAACTATGGCTACACCTTC
CDR3aa: CSARTRDRNYGYTF
d_gene: .
abundance: many
j_gene: TRBJ1-2
v_gene: TRBV20-1

CDR3nt: TGTGCCAGCGGAGGGGGGCTTTCGAACACCGGGGAGCTGTTTTTT
CDR3aa: CASGGGLSNTGELFF
d_gene: .
abundance: .
j_gene: TRBJ2-2
v_gene: TRBV28

CDR3nt: TGTGCCAGCAGTTTGATAACGAACACTGAAGCTTTCTTT
CDR3aa: CASSLITNTEAFF
d_gene: .
abundance: many
j_gene: TRBJ1-1
v_gene: TRBV6-2/TRBV6-3

CDR3nt: TGTGCCAGCGTCGGACAGAAAAGCACTGAAGCTTTCTTT
CDR3aa: CASVGQKSTEAFF
d_gene: .
abundance: few
j_gene: TRBJ1-1
v_gene: TRBV2

CDR3nt: TGTGCCAGTAGGACCACAGTCCTCGCTGGTCAGCCCCAGCATTTT
CDR3aa: CASRTTVLAGQPQHF
d_gene: .
abundance: many
j_gene: TRBJ1-5
v_gene: TRBV19

CDR3nt: TGTGCCAGTCTATATAGGGCTCGTCAGGGGTCCTCCTTAAACTATGGCTACACCTTC
CDR3aa: CASLYRARQGSSLNYGYTF
d_gene: .
abundance: few
j_gene: TRBJ1-2
v_gene: TRBV19

CDR3nt: TGTGCCAGCCCGAGAGGGTTTGGAGGCTACACCTTC
CDR3aa: CASPRGFGGYTF
d_gene: .
abundance: many
j_gene: TRBJ1-2
v_gene: TRBV2

CDR3nt: TGTGCCAGCATAGACAGAATGAACACTGAAGCTTTCTTT
CDR3aa: CASIDRMNTEAFF
d_gene: .
abundance: many
j_gene: TRBJ1-1
v_gene: TRBV2

CDR3nt: TGTGCCAGCAGTTCCGTTACAGGGCGCGCCTACGAGCAGTACTTC
CDR3aa: CASSSVTGRAYEQYF
d_gene: .
abundance: many
j_gene: TRBJ2-7
v_gene: TRBV12-3/TRBV12-4

CDR3nt: TGTGCCAGCAGTCCAGACAGGGGCCCCTTGTTCAATCAGCCCCAGCATTTT
CDR3aa: CASSPDRGPLFNQPQHF
d_gene: TRBD1
abundance: many
j_gene: TRBJ1-5
v_gene: TRBV27

CDR3nt: TGCAGTGCTAGAGATCTACGGACGAACACTGAAGCTTTCTTT
CDR3aa: CSARDLRTNTEAFF
d_gene: .
abundance: many
j_gene: TRBJ1-1
v_gene: TRBV20-1

CDR3nt: TGCAGTGCTAGGGGGACTTCAGGCAACGGCTACACCTTC
CDR3aa: CSARGTSGNGYTF
d_gene: .
abundance: many
j_gene: TRBJ1-2
v_gene: TRBV20-1